These T cell receptor beta chains were read from a single sample in a study of T cell repertoires in cytomegalovirus infection. Each CDR3 protein is one row after TCRdb ran MiXCR on the reads. The sample lists some 300,000 distinct CDR3 sequences, approximately 14% occurring once. Specimen: PBMCs. The receptor source for this set is a human donor in good health (CMV status not recorded). Some clones in this sample may be carry-over from other donors' samples. Both conserved end residues are part of each CDR3. The D gene is left open where the match is weak. The listing skips clone size in some rows; elsewhere it reads once, few, many or a size class.

d_call,v_call,j_call,cdr3_length,clone_size,cdr3_nt,cdr3_aa
NA,TRBV19,TRBJ1-5,13,many,TGTGCCAGTAGTATCGAGGGTAATCAGCCCCAGCATTTT,CASSIEGNQPQHF
NA,TRBV2,TRBJ1-1,13,NA,TGTGCCAGCAGCGTAGGGGAGTTCTCTGAAGCTTTCTTT,CASSVGEFSEAFF
NA,TRBV7-2,TRBJ2-1,14,many,TGTGCCAGCAGCTTAGGGTGGGATTACAATGAGCAGTTCTTC,CASSLGWDYNEQFF
NA,TRBV5-1,TRBJ1-2,12,few,TGCGCCAGCAGGTCCTCCTACTATGGCTACACCTTC,CASRSSYYGYTF
NA,TRBV7-3,TRBJ2-5,14,few,TGTGCCAGCAGCTTAACGAGGGCCCAAGAGACCCAGTACTTC,CASSLTRAQETQYF
NA,TRBV7-2,TRBJ2-3,14,many,TGTGCCAGCAGACCCGCCCTGTTCCCGGGTACGCAGTATTTT,CASRPALFPGTQYF
NA,TRBV7-6,TRBJ1-6,17,few,TGTGCCAGCAGCTTAGTTGGCCCTAGCTCCTATAATTCACCCCTCCACTTT,CASSLVGPSSYNSPLHF
TRBD1,TRBV5-1,TRBJ2-1,14,few,TGCGCCAGCAGCTTGGTCCAGGGGGCAAGTGAGCAGTTCTTC,CASSLVQGASEQFF
TRBD2,TRBV6-2/TRBV6-3,TRBJ2-1,18,many,TGTGCCAGCAGCACTGTCATCACTAGCGGGAGTTTCAACAATGAGCAGTTCTTC,CASSTVITSGSFNNEQFF
NA,TRBV19,TRBJ2-6,15,NA,TGTGCCTGTAGTGGGGGAAGCTCTGGGGCCAACGTCCTGACTTTC,CACSGGSSGANVLTF
NA,TRBV7-8,TRBJ1-1,14,many,TGTGCCAGCAGTCTTAGGTTGGGGGGGGGTGAAGCTTTCTTT,CASSLRLGGGEAFF
TRBD1,TRBV12-5,TRBJ2-1,16,many,TGTGCTAGTGGTTTGCGCATCCGGGACAGATACAATGAGCAGTTCTTC,CASGLRIRDRYNEQFF
NA,TRBV7-2,TRBJ2-5,18,many,TGTGCCAGCAGCTTTGGGGGCCTGCGGGGCGGTGACGAGGTTGGACGGTACTTC,CASSFGGLRGGDEVGRYF
NA,TRBV12-3/TRBV12-4,TRBJ2-1,15,many,TGTGCCAGCAGTATCCCTAGACTCCGTTCGAATGAGCAGTTCTTC,CASSIPRLRSNEQFF
NA,TRBV6-1,TRBJ2-1,12,many,TGTGCCAGCAGTCGTGCTACCGGGGCAATTAGCTTC,CASSRATGAISF
NA,TRBV6-2/TRBV6-3,TRBJ2-7,10,many,TGTGCCAGCAGGGGGTACGAGCAGTACTTC,CASRGYEQYF
TRBD2,TRBV10-3,TRBJ2-2,14,NA,TGTGCCATCAAGCGGGAGACGGACACCGGGGAGCTGTTTTTT,CAIKRETDTGELFF
NA,TRBV14,TRBJ1-6,14,NA,TGTGCCAGCAGCTTAAAAATGGGACCTACAACCCTCCACTTT,CASSLKMGPTTLHF
NA,TRBV6-1,TRBJ1-1,16,few,TGTGCCAGCAGTGAGGCCTCTTCCCGCCCCTACACTGAAGCTTTCTTT,CASSEASSRPYTEAFF
NA,TRBV6-5,TRBJ1-5,14,many,TGTGCCAGCAGCCGTGACAACAGCAATCAGCCCCAGCATTTT,CASSRDNSNQPQHF
NA,TRBV20-1,TRBJ1-2,13,NA,TGCAGTGCTTTCTACCGGGAAAACTATGGCTACACCTTC,CSAFYRENYGYTF
TRBD1,TRBV6-2/TRBV6-3,TRBJ1-2,14,NA,TGTGCCAGCAGCGTCCGGGACAGGGGGCGCGGCTACACCTTC,CASSVRDRGRGYTF
NA,TRBV7-4,TRBJ1-5,13,NA,TGTGCCAGCAGCTTAGAACCGGGGGTGCCCCAGCATTTT,CASSLEPGVPQHF
TRBD1,TRBV2,TRBJ1-4,16,NA,TGTGCCAGCAGTGAATATAGGGGGCCACAGGGTGAAAAACTGTTTTTT,CASSEYRGPQGEKLFF
NA,TRBV4-1,TRBJ2-2,14,NA,TGCGCCAGCAGCCACACAGGGTCCACCGGGGAGCTGTTTTTT,CASSHTGSTGELFF
NA,TRBV2,TRBJ1-5,14,NA,TGTGCCAGCAGTGTAGGGCAGCAGAATCAGCCCCAGCATTTT,CASSVGQQNQPQHF
NA,TRBV28,TRBJ2-1,16,NA,TGTGCCAGCAGTTTGCCTCCCAAGGGGATTTACAATGAGCAGTTCTTC,CASSLPPKGIYNEQFF
TRBD1,TRBV12-3/TRBV12-4,TRBJ2-7,15,few,TGTGCCAGCACTCTCGGCAGGGGGCTCAGCTACGAGCAGTACTTC,CASTLGRGLSYEQYF
TRBD2,TRBV7-2,TRBJ2-7,16,many,TGTGCCAGCAGCTTAACATTAACTAGCGCCTACTACGAGCAGTACTTC,CASSLTLTSAYYEQYF
TRBD1,TRBV5-1,TRBJ2-2,16,NA,TGCGCCAGCAGCCCGTCGGGACAGGGTTTCACCGGGGAGCTGTTTTTT,CASSPSGQGFTGELFF
TRBD1,TRBV6-1,TRBJ1-2,16,many,TGTGCCAGCAGTGCGCCGGGACAGGGGGCCGACTATGGCTACACCTTC,CASSAPGQGADYGYTF
TRBD2,TRBV7-2,TRBJ2-7,20,many,TGTGCCAGCAGCTTAGGTGTCGGTAGCGGGATCCTACTCGCTGTCTACGAGCAGTACTTC,CASSLGVGSGILLAVYEQYF
NA,TRBV27,TRBJ1-2,14,few,TGTGCCAGCAGTTTGTTAGGGGCTAACTATGGCTACACCTTC,CASSLLGANYGYTF